Each of the 5 T cell receptor beta chains below was sequenced from the same sample in a study of read filtering for tumor transcriptome and immune sequencing. From 300 to 400 ng of RNA, a library with molecular barcoded alpha/delta and beta/gamma adaptors was made. TCRdb itself ran the reads through MiXCR, one entry per CDR3 protein. The profile shows 85,000 or so distinct CDR3 sequences, about 12% of them singletons. Sequencing input: a population of CD138-negative cells sorted from bone marrow. Source of these receptors: a donor at least 40 years old with multiple myeloma.

This clonotype was recorded many times. The J gene is TRBJ1-1, the V gene TRBV29-1, with D possibly being TRBD1 (5 bases). The V and J ends lost 2 bases and 7 bases respectively, with 20 bases between them. The length of the CDR3 is 15 residues. Looked up from germline, CDR1 is SQVTM and CDR2 is ANQGSEA. For the CDR3, the DNA is TGCAGCGTTGAAACCGACACCGTTGCAGGGAATGAAGCTTTCTTT. Translating it yields CSVETDTVAGNEAFF.

This clonotype was found a few times. V usage is TRBV5-1 and J usage is TRBJ2-5; D tentatively reads TRBD1 or TRBD2 (6 bases each). From germline, CDR1 is SGHRS and CDR2 YFSETQ. The CDR3 extends over 14 amino acids. V lost 2 bases to trimming and J lost 2 bases, with 10 bases between them. The CDR3 DNA sequence: TGCGCCAGCAGCTTCAAAGGGGGGCAAGAGACCCAGTACTTC. The encoded protein is CASSFKGGQETQYF.

At least ten counts were recorded for this clonotype. This sequence joins TRBV5-1 and TRBJ2-1, with 10 bases matching TRBD2. The CDR3 runs 13 residues. Germline-derived CDR1 and CDR2 are SGHRS and YFSETQ. V trimming: 7 bases; J trimming: 4 bases; junction bases outside the gene matches: 2. In DNA form, the CDR3 reads TGCGCCAGCGGGACTAGCGCATACAATGAGCAGTTCTTC. Translated, it gives CASGTSAYNEQFF.

This clonotype occurred many times. The chain couples TRBV29-1 to TRBJ2-1; 9 bases are shared with TRBD2. V lost 3 bases to trimming and J lost 3 bases; unmatched junction nucleotides: 6. The CDR3 loop spans 15 amino acids. Germline CDR1 and CDR2: SQVTM and ANQGSEA. The CDR3 nucleotides read TGCAGCGTTGATCTAGCGGGAAAGTTCTACAATGAGCAGTTCTTC. Protein: CSVDLAGKFYNEQFF.

In this sample, this clonotype turned up many times. The chain uses TRBV29-1 and TRBJ1-4, with a tentative D call TRBD1 (5 bases). V lost 5 bases to trimming and J lost 0 bases, with 10 bases between them. The CDR3 consists of 14 residues. Germline V gene lookup returns CDR1 SQVTM and CDR2 ANQGSEA. CDR3 region: CSVTSGPTNEKLFF. CDR3 nucleotides: TGCAGCGTTACATCAGGGCCAACTAATGAAAAACTGTTTTTT.